This entry is about one T cell receptor (beta chain). CDR1 and CDR2 (germline): MDHEN, SYDVKM. V was trimmed by 2 bases and J by 7 bases, leaving 15 bases between them. The CDR3 has 16 amino acids. This entry is derived from a study of OX40 agonist ivuxolimab in advanced cancers. Overall study: In this trial design, patients received ivuxolimab intravenously at 0.01 to 10 mg/kg every 2 weeks.

Using immunoSEQ multiplex PCR, the repertoire was profiled, and TCRdb retains in-frame clones only, with some absent. This sample has about 88,000 clones; 85% to 90% occur once, and the top ten carry 0.2% to 0.25%. The sequencing here drew on CD4+ or CD8+ T cells sorted from blood, taken in a trial of the OX40 agonist ivuxolimab. V and J are TRBV28 and TRBJ1-6; D not resolved. The sequence derives from an adult with an advanced solid tumor such as melanoma, head and neck, liver or kidney cancer. As DNA, the CDR3 is TGTGCCAGCAGTTTACTGAGAAGTACCCAGAATTCACCCCTCCACTTT. Protein: CASSLLRSTQNSPLHF.